These 27 T cell receptor beta chains came from one sample sequenced in a study of cytomegalovirus exposure and HLA in healthy donors. Profiling relied on immunoSEQ multiplex PCR, and the TCRdb table lists in-frame clones only, not all of them. Of about 170,000 clones in the sample, about 90% are singletons; the top ten hold roughly 4.2%. Sequencing was performed on PBMCs. The receptor set was obtained from a man younger than 35 in good health and CMV-seropositive.

The J gene is TRBJ2-2, the V gene TRBV5-1; a possible D gene is TRBD2 (5 bases). There are 15 residues in the CDR3. V lost 7 bases to trimming and J lost 6 bases, with 19 bases between them. Germline CDR1 and CDR2: SGHRS and YFSETQ. In DNA form, the CDR3 reads TGCGCCAGCGCGGAAATAGGGAGTAGAGCCGGGGAGCTGTTTTTT. It specifies CASAEIGSRAGELFF.

The chain couples TRBV7-9 to TRBJ1-4; D is unclear. The CDR3 spans 12 residues. From germline, CDR1 is SEHNR and CDR2 FQNEAQ (reference sequence). V was trimmed by 1 base and J by 8 bases, leaving 5 bases between them. Here the CDR3 reads CASSLEAEKLFF. The CDR3, as DNA: TGTGCCAGCAGCTTAGAAGCGGAAAAACTGTTTTTT.

The CDR3 region has the DNA TGTGCCAGCAGTCTCCCGGGTAGCCTAGCGCAGTTCTTC. It yields the protein CASSLPGSLAQFF. The V gene is TRBV25-1, the J gene TRBJ2-1; tentatively, D is TRBD2 (5 bases). The CDR3 extends over 13 amino acids. V was clipped by 5 bases and J by 12 bases, with 17 bases between them. The germline gives CDR1 MGHDK, CDR2 SYGVNS. The whole variable domain, remainder taken from reference TRBV25-1 and TRBJ2-1, is EADIYQTPRYLVIGTGKKITLECSQTMGHDKMYWYQQDPGMELHLIHYSYGVNSTEKGDLSSESTVSRIRTEHFPLTLESARPSHTSQYLCASSLPGSLAQFFGPGTRLTVL.

The chain couples TRBV5-1 to TRBJ2-1, with 12 bases fitting TRBD2. V was clipped by 0 bases and J by 5 bases; unmatched bases: 6. CDR1 SGHRS and CDR2 YFSETQ come from the germline V gene. The CDR3 runs 17 residues. The DNA of the CDR3 is TGCGCCAGCAGCTTGGCCGGACTAGCGGGGCTCAACAATGAGCAGTTCTTC. Its protein is CASSLAGLAGLNNEQFF.

This clone occurred once. The chain joins TRBV15 to TRBJ2-7; 8 bases align to TRBD2. J lost 5 bases, V lost 1 base, and 10 bases had no gene match. This CDR3 region has 16 residues. Germline CDR1 and CDR2: LNHNV and YYDKDF (reference sequence). CDR3 amino acids: CATSRARLASTHEQYF. The CDR3 bases are TGTGCCACCAGCAGAGCCAGACTAGCGAGTACCCACGAGCAGTACTTC. The variable domain in full, with the rest retrieved from reference TRBV15 and TRBJ2-7, is DAMVIQNPRYQVTQFGKPVTLSCSQTLNHNVMYWYQQKSSQAPKLLFHYYDKDFNNEADTPDNFQSRRPNTSFCFLDIRSPGLGDTAMYLCATSRARLASTHEQYFGPGTRLTVT.

V gene TRBV29-1 combines with J gene TRBJ2-3; maybe TRBD2 (5 bases). From germline, CDR1 is SQVTM and CDR2 ANQGSEA. Trimming left V 0 bases short and J 6 bases short, with 13 bases between. The CDR3 sequence is 14 residues long. The CDR3 spells CSVEERLAMDTQYF. CDR3 bases: TGCAGCGTTGAAGAGAGGCTAGCTATGGATACGCAGTATTTT.

This clone was seen just once. V usage is TRBV6-5 and J usage is TRBJ1-2, with 7 bases aligning to TRBD1. There are 14 residues in the CDR3. The V gene end was trimmed by 2 bases and the J gene end by 0 bases; junction bases not matched to a gene: 0. Germline loops: CDR1 MNHEY, CDR2 SVGAGI. The CDR3 is CASSYGTANYGYTF. CDR3 nucleotide sequence: TGTGCCAGCAGTTACGGGACAGCTAACTATGGCTACACCTTC.

In DNA form, the CDR3 reads TGTGCCAGCAGCCCCTACCGGGGGGCGGACACAGATACGCAGTATTTT. Protein: CASSPYRGADTDTQYF. V gene TRBV7-3 combines with J gene TRBJ2-3; a possible D gene is TRBD2 (7 bases). This CDR3 has 16 amino acids. The ends were cut back, 5 bases at V and 2 bases at J, with 17 bases in the middle. CDR1 SGHTA and CDR2 FQGTGA come from the germline V gene.

The chain uses TRBV6-5 and TRBJ1-1; 7 bases fit TRBD1. V shed 5 bases and J 5 bases; nucleotides not matched to a gene: 5. CDR1 is MNHEY, CDR2 SVGAGI, per germline. The CDR3 length is 13 residues. The CDR3: CASSRQGGTEAFF. CDR3 bases: TGTGCCAGCAGTAGACAGGGTGGTACTGAAGCTTTCTTT.

V and J are TRBV15 and TRBJ2-7; D gene uncertain. CDR1 and CDR2 from the germline V gene are LNHNV and YYDKDF (reference sequence). V shed 5 bases and J shed 5 bases, with 13 bases lying between them. The length of the CDR3 is 13 residues. The CDR3 protein is CATSWQVQDEQYF. CDR3 nucleotides: TGTGCCACCAGCTGGCAGGTCCAAGACGAGCAGTACTTC. Full variable domain (rest looked up from reference TRBV15 and TRBJ2-7): DAMVIQNPRYQVTQFGKPVTLSCSQTLNHNVMYWYQQKSSQAPKLLFHYYDKDFNNEADTPDNFQSRRPNTSFCFLDIRSPGLGDTAMYLCATSWQVQDEQYFGPGTRLTVT.

The chain couples TRBV5-1 to TRBJ1-1, with 8 bases that match TRBD1. V dropped 5 bases and J dropped 4; count of bases not matched to a gene: 4. The germline CDR1 and CDR2 sequences are SGHRS and YFSETQ. The CDR3 consists of 13 residues. The CDR3 reads CASRQTGGTEAFF. The CDR3 DNA reads as TGCGCCAGCAGACAAACAGGGGGCACTGAAGCTTTCTTT.

V and J are TRBV11-3 and TRBJ2-1, with 10 positions matching TRBD2. The ends lost 4 bases at V and 7 bases at J; junction bases unmatched: 13. This CDR3 contains 17 residues. CDR1 SGHNT and CDR2 YENEEA come from the germline V gene. Here the CDR3 DNA reads TGTGCCAGCAGCTCATTTTCTAGCGGGAGAAGGCGGAATGAGCAGTTCTTC. This sequence encodes CASSSFSSGRRRNEQFF.

The rearrangement links TRBV13 to TRBJ2-7, with TRBD1 matching 11 bases. The trim removed 4 bases at V and 3 bases at J, leaving 5 bases unmatched. Looked up from germline, CDR1 is PRHDT and CDR2 is FYEKMQ (reference sequence). CDR3 length: 15 residues. CDR3 protein: CASSSPGQGGYEQYF. The CDR3 DNA sequence: TGTGCCAGCAGCTCACCGGGACAGGGGGGCTACGAGCAGTACTTC.

V usage is TRBV19 and J usage is TRBJ2-1; 7 bases agree with TRBD2. V shed 4 bases and J 0 bases; nucleotides not matched to a gene: 15. CDR1 LNHDA and CDR2 SQIVND come from the germline V gene (reference sequence). The CDR3 has 19 residues. CDR3 DNA: TGTGCCAGTAGTAATCCGGGAGGTATCCACGCCCTCTCCTACAATGAGCAGTTCTTC. Translated: CASSNPGGIHALSYNEQFF.

The V call is TRBV7-2, the J call TRBJ2-7, with 14 bases aligning to TRBD2. The CDR3 runs 15 residues. Trimming removed 0 bases from V and 5 bases from J; junction bases left unmatched: 0. Germline V gives CDR1 SGHTA, CDR2 FQGNSA. The CDR3 nucleotides read TGTGCCAGCAGCTTAGCGGGACTAGCGGGAGACGAGCAGTACTTC. This translates into CASSLAGLAGDEQYF.

This chain uses TRBV2 with TRBJ1-2; 7 nucleotides agree with TRBD1. CDR3 size: 15 residues. Germline V gene data show CDR1 as SNHLY and CDR2 as FYNNEI. The V segment lost 3 bases and the J segment 6 bases; nucleotides outside the gene matches: 10. CDR3 sequence (DNA): TGTGCCAGCAGTGAGTTGTTGGCAGGGGGAGATGGCTACACCTTC. Translating it yields CASSELLAGGDGYTF.

The V call is TRBV5-1, the J call TRBJ2-7; 7 bases fit TRBD1. This CDR3 comprises 13 residues. V dropped 4 bases and J dropped 5; count of bases not matched to a gene: 6. Germline assignment: CDR1 SGHRS and CDR2 YFSETQ. The CDR3 loop is CASSIPGTDEQYF. For the CDR3, the DNA is TGCGCCAGCAGCATCCCCGGGACAGACGAGCAGTACTTC.

The chain recombines TRBV19 with TRBJ2-1; 10 bases agree with TRBD2. CDR3 length equals 16 residues. Per germline, CDR1 LNHDA and CDR2 SQIVND (reference sequence). V dropped 3 bases and J dropped 5; count of bases not matched to a gene: 7. The CDR3 loop reads CASSMLTSGTHNEQFF. The CDR3 DNA reads as TGTGCCAGTAGTATGCTTACTAGCGGGACACACAATGAGCAGTTCTTC.

The rearrangement joins TRBV11-2 to TRBJ2-4; D unclear. V lost 6 bases and J 2 bases, leaving 14 bases between the germline ends. CDR1 and CDR2 from the germline V gene are SGHAT and FQNNGV. The CDR3 length is 15 residues. CDR3 amino acids: CASRALVGTKNIQYF. Written as DNA, the CDR3 is TGTGCCAGCAGGGCTCTTGTGGGCACCAAAAACATTCAGTACTTC. Together with reference TRBV11-2 and TRBJ2-4, the CDR3 gives the full variable domain: EAGVAQSPRYKIIEKRQSVAFWCNPISGHATLYWYQQILGQGPKLLIQFQNNGVVDDSQLPKDRFSAERLKGVDSTLKIQPAKLEDSAVYLCASRALVGTKNIQYFGAGTRLSVL.

This clone was seen ten or more times. J is TRBJ2-7 and V is TRBV29-1; D gene uncertain. CDR1 is SQVTM, CDR2 ANQGSEA, per germline. The CDR3 spans 13 residues. V was clipped by 4 bases and J by 3 bases, with 13 bases between them. CDR3 sequence: CSVASRQGYEQYF. The CDR3 coding sequence is TGCAGCGTTGCTTCCAGGCAAGGCTACGAGCAGTACTTC.

V usage is TRBV29-1 and J usage is TRBJ2-1; 9 bases agree with TRBD1. This CDR3 contains 13 residues. Germline V lookup: CDR1 SQVTM, CDR2 ANQGSEA. Germline trimming cut 7 bases from V and 9 bases from J; bases unmatched to any gene: 10. CDR3: CSAKGQGMVEQFF. CDR3 sequence (DNA): TGCAGCGCGAAGGGACAGGGAATGGTTGAGCAGTTCTTC.

V usage is TRBV5-1 and J usage is TRBJ2-5; 8 bases fit TRBD1. This CDR3 is 14 amino acids long. The germline CDR1 and CDR2 sequences are SGHRS and YFSETQ. V was pared by 4 bases and J by 1 base, with 3 bases of the junction left unmatched. The CDR3 protein is CASSPTGGQETQYF. CDR3 bases: TGCGCCAGCAGCCCCACAGGGGGCCAAGAGACCCAGTACTTC.

V is TRBV7-9 and J is TRBJ2-7, with 7 bases aligning to TRBD1. This CDR3 contains 13 residues. V lost 5 bases to trimming and J lost 4 bases; unmatched junction nucleotides: 5. Looked up from germline, CDR1 is SEHNR and CDR2 is FQNEAQ (reference sequence). The CDR3 DNA sequence: TGTGCCAGCAGCCTGACAGGGCGGTACGAGCAGTACTTC. Amino acid sequence: CASSLTGRYEQYF.

A single count supports this clone. The V call is TRBV30, the J call TRBJ1-3; D is ambiguous. CDR1 GTSNPN and CDR2 SVGIG come from the germline V gene (reference sequence). CDR3 length equals 13 residues. The V end lost 2 bases, the J end lost 2 bases, and 7 bases lay between the germline ends. CDR3: CAWSLLAGNTIYF. The DNA for the CDR3 is TGTGCCTGGAGTTTACTGGCTGGAAACACCATATATTTT.

The rearrangement joins TRBV19 to TRBJ2-7; 9 nucleotides agree with TRBD1. CDR3 length: 16 amino acids. The V gene end was trimmed by 1 base and the J gene end by 2 bases; junction bases not matched to a gene: 6. CDR1 LNHDA and CDR2 SQIVND come from the germline V gene (reference sequence). In DNA, the CDR3 is TGTGCCAGTAGTATAGGGGGACAGGGTCCTACCTACGAGCAGTACTTC. It codes for CASSIGGQGPTYEQYF.

This clone was counted between two and nine times. The chain links TRBV7-3 to TRBJ1-2; TRBD1 is a possible D gene (5 bases). The V end lost 5 bases, the J end lost 6 bases, and 10 bases lay between the germline ends. This CDR3 is built from 12 residues. Looked up from germline, CDR1 is SGHTA and CDR2 is FQGTGA. As DNA, the CDR3 is TGTGCCAGCAGCGGGGCGGGGGATGGCTACACCTTC. Protein: CASSGAGDGYTF.

V and J are TRBV19 and TRBJ1-1; 11 bases map to TRBD1. CDR1 and CDR2 (germline): LNHDA, SQIVND (reference sequence). V was pared by 10 bases and J by 5 bases, with 6 bases of the junction left unmatched. The CDR3 contains 13 residues. CDR3 sequence reads: CAISDRGLTEAFF. As DNA, the CDR3 is TGTGCCATTTCGGACAGGGGGCTAACTGAAGCTTTCTTT.